What follows is one T cell receptor (beta chain) and its context. Its antigen is as yet unknown. The CDR3 sequence is 13 residues long. CDR1 and CDR2 from the germline V gene are KGHSH and LQKENI. Trimming removed 0 bases at V and 4 bases at J, with 5 bases between. Using immunoSEQ multiplex PCR, the repertoire was profiled, and TCRdb retains in-frame clones only, with some absent. The sample carries millions of clones, 85% to 95% recorded once. A split of CD4+ cells into CD45RA+ naive and CD45RA-negative memory subsets was performed. This sample was included in a study of shared clonotypes between healthy human individuals. Overall study: Donors were a couple of women and a few men aged 18 to 49.

Notes on the study in general: Around 5% was the fraction of naive CD4 clonotypes found shared across a few donors.

The sample comprised naive CD4+ T cells sorted from blood. Subset given: CD45RA+ positively selected. The rearrangement uses TRBV18 and TRBJ2-3; D uncertain. This clonotype originated in a man younger than 35 in good health. In nucleotides, the CDR3 is TGTGCCAGCTCACCACCCCCCTCAGATACGCAGTATTTT. Its protein product is CASSPPPSDTQYF.